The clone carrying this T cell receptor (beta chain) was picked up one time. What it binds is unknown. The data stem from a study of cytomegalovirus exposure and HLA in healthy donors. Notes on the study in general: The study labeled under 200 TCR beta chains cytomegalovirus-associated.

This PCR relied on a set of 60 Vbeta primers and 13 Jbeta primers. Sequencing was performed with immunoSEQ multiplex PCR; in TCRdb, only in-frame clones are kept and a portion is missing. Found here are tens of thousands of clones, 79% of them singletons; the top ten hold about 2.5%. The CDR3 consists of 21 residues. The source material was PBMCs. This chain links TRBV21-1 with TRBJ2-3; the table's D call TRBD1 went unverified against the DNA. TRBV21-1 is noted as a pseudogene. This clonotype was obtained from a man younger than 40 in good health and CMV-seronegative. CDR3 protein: CASSKVEVRTGRKKSTDTQYF. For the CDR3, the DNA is TGTGCCAGCAGCAAAGTGGAGGTTCGGACAGGACGTAAAAAGAGCACAGATACGCAGTATTTT.